This TCR beta chain was found in a study of shared clonotypes between healthy human individuals. Notes on the study in general: Clonotypes which were not shared had lower generation probabilities than clonotypes that all four donors shared.

From germline, CDR1 is MDHEN and CDR2 SYDVKM. Deletions cut 2 bases from V and 5 bases from J, with 13 bases between. The CDR3 contains 15 residues. A remark on this clone: The antigen is unknown.

Generated by immunoSEQ multiplex PCR, the TCRdb table keeps only in-frame clones and is missing some. This sample yields over a million clones, of which 96% are seen a single time; approximately 1.1% belongs to the top ten. The genes are TRBV28 and TRBJ2-1; TRBD1 or TRBD2 may be the D gene (5 bases each). The source of this sequence is a man younger than 45 in good health. Sequencing was performed on naive CD4+ T cells sorted from blood. Subset given: CD45RA+ positively selected. CDR3 sequence reads: CASSLLRDDHNEQFF. The CDR3 DNA sequence: TGTGCCAGCAGTTTACTCCGGGACGACCACAATGAGCAGTTCTTC. Drawing the rest from reference TRBV28 and TRBJ2-1, the complete variable domain is DVKVTQSSRYLVKRTGEKVFLECVQDMDHENMFWYRQDPGLGLRLIYFSYDVKMKEKGDIPEGYSVSREKKERFSLILESASTNQTSMYLCASSLLRDDHNEQFFGPGTRLTVL.